The 3 T cell receptor beta chains in this list originate from one sample, sequenced in a study of cytomegalovirus exposure and HLA in healthy donors. Vbeta (60) and Jbeta (13) primers were used in the PCR. Only in-frame clones appear in the TCRdb table, and some are missing; sequencing was by immunoSEQ multiplex PCR. The ten most abundant clones cover 4.5% to 6.5% of a sample with about 88,000 clones. Sequencing was carried out using PBMCs. The receptor set was obtained from a girl aged 5-17 years in good health and CMV-seropositive.

The rearrangement links TRBV4-1 to TRBJ1-6; 10 bases match TRBD1. Germline CDR1 and CDR2: MGHRA and YSYEKL. CDR3 length: 21 amino acids. The V and J ends lost 0 bases and 9 bases, in that order; junction bases with no gene match: 20. CDR3 coding DNA: TGCGCCAGCAGCCAAGATGACCCGGGACAGGGGCAATTTTTGCGGGGTTCACCCCTCCACTTT. It is translated as CASSQDDPGQGQFLRGSPLHF.

The chain is built from TRBV5-1 and TRBJ2-2; 10 bases are a match to TRBD1. The CDR3 runs 18 residues. Germline V lookup: CDR1 SGHRS, CDR2 YFSETQ. V shed 0 bases and J 4 bases; nucleotides not matched to a gene: 9. CDR3 residues: CASSLGSPGQGFTGELFF. The CDR3 DNA reads as TGCGCCAGCAGCTTGGGGTCCCCGGGACAGGGGTTCACCGGGGAGCTGTTTTTT.

In DNA, the CDR3 is TGCGCCAGCAGCCAAGGGGAGGGGGGGGGTACTTCACCCCTCCACTTT. This sequence encodes CASSQGEGGGTSPLHF. This sequence joins TRBV4-3 and TRBJ1-6, with a weak D call TRBD1 (6 bases). This CDR3 is 16 amino acids long. V was pared by 1 base and J by 9 bases, with 16 bases between. Germline V CDR1 and CDR2: LGHNA, YSLEER.